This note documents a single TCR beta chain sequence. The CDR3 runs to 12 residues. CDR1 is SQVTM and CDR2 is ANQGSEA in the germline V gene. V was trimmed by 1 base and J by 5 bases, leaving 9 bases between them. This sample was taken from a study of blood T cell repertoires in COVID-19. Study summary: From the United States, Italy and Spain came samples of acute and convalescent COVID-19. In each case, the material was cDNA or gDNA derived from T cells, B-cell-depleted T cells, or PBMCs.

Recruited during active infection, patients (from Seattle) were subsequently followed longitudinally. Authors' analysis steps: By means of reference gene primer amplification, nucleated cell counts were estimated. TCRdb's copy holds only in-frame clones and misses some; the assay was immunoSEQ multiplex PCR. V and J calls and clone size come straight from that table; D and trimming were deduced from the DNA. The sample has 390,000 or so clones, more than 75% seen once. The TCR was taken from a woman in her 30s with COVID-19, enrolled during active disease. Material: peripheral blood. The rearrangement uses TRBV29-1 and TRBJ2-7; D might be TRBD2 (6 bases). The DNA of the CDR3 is TGCAGCGTTGAAGCGGGAGCTCACGAGCAGTACTTC. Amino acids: CSVEAGAHEQYF.